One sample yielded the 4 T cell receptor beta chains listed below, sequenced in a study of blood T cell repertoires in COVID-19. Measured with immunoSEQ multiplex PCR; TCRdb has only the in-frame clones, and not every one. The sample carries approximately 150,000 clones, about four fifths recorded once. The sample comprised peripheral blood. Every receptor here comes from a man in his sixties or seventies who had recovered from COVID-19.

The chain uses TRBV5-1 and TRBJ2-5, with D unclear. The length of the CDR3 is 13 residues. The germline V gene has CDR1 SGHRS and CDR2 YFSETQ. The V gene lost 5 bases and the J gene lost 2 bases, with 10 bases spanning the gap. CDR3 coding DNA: TGCGCCAGCAGGCGGCGGCTACAAGAGACCCAGTACTTC. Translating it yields CASRRRLQETQYF. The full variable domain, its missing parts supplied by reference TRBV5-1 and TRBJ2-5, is KAGVTQTPRYLIKTRGQQVTLSCSPISGHRSVSWYQQTPGQGLQFLFEYFSETQRNKGNFPGRFSGRQFSNSRSEMNVSTLELGDSALYLCASRRRLQETQYFGPGTRLLVL.

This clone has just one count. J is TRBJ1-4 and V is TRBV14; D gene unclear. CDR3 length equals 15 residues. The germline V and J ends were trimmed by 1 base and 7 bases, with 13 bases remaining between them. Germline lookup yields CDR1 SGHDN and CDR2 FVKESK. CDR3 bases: TGTGCCAGCAGCCAAGTTCTGGGCTTGGGTGAAAAACTGTTTTTT. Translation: CASSQVLGLGEKLFF. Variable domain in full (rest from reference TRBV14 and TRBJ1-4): EAGVTQFPSHSVIEKGQTVTLRCDPISGHDNLYWYRRVMGKEIKFLLHFVKESKQDESGMPNNRFLAERTGGTYSTLKVQPAELEDSGVYFCASSQVLGLGEKLFFGSGTQLSVL.

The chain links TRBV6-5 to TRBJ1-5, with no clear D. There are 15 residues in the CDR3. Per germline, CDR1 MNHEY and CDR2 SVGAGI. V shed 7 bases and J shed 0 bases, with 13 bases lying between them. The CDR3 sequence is CASTLEGISNQPQHF. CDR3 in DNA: TGTGCCAGCACCCTAGAGGGCATTAGCAATCAGCCCCAGCATTTT.

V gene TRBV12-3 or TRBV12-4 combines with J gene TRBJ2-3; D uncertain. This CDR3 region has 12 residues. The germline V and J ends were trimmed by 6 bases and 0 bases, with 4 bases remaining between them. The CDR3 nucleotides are TGTGCCAGCAGGACTAGCACAGATACGCAGTATTTT. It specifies CASRTSTDTQYF.